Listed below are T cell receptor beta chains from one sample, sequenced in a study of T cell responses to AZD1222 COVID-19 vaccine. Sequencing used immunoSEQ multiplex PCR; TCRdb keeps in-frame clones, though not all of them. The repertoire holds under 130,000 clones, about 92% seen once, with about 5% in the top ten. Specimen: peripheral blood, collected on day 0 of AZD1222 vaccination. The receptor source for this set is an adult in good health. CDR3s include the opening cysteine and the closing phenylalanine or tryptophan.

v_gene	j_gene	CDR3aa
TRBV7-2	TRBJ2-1	CASRMRGNMGNEQFF
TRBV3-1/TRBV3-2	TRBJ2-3	CASSPADTQYF
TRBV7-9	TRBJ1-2	CASSLYRDARGYTF
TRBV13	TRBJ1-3	CASSLRTVSGNTIYF
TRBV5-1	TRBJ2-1	CASSITSGIYNEQFF
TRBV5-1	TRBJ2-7	CASSLGQGIYEQYF
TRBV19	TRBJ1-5	CASSVWGFNQPQHF
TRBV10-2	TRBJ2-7	CASRGLSGVDYEQYF
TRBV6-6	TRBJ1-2	CASSYEGAAGYTF
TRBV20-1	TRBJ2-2	CSALSPGELFF
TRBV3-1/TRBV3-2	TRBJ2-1	CASSQDWSTLLEQFF
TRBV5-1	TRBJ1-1	CASSLAGTANTEAFF
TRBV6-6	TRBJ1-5	CASSYSAADQPQHF
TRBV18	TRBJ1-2	CASSPQADYGYTF
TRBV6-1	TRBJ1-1	CASSEFRTGNTEAFF
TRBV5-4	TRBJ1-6	CASSLGGQNSPLHF
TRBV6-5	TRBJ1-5	CASSYSGISNQPQHF
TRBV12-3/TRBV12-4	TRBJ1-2	CASSDLYGYTF
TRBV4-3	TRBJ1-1	CASSQEGGNTEAFF
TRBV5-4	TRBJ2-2	CASSSGLTGELFF
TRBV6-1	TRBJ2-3	CASNPLQVSTDTQYF
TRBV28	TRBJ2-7	CASSWSGSYEQYF
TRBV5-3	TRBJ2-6	CARSLGVLHSGANVLTF
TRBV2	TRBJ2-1	CASSPGDEQFF
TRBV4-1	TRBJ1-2	CATMGAGGPNYGYTF
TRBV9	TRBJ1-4	CASSVAGGRGGGDEKLFF
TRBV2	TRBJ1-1	CASRWGNTEAFF
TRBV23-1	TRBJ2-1	CASSQSITEQFF
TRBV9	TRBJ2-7	CASSVGGGTYEQYF